Listed here are 29 T cell receptor beta chains from one sample, sequenced in a study of T cell responses to AZD1222 COVID-19 vaccine. TCRdb keeps only in-frame clones here, not all; method: immunoSEQ multiplex PCR. The sample records 120,000 or so clones, 80% to 90% being singletons. The specimen was peripheral blood, collected on day 0 of AZD1222 vaccination. All receptors derive from an adult in good health.

CDR3 sequence reads: CASSQDLSDRVSGYTF. CDR3 in DNA: TGTGCCAGCAGCCAAGATCTGTCTGATAGGGTTTCAGGCTACACCTTC. The chain recombines TRBV3-1 (or the pseudogene TRBV3-2) with TRBJ1-2; D uncertain. The V gene's germline CDR1 is LGHDT and CDR2 YNNKEL (reference sequence). Trimming cost V 0 bases and J 8 bases, with 19 bases left between them. The CDR3 runs to 16 residues.

CDR3 nucleotides: TGTGCCACCAGCAGAGCCACAGAGGGATCACCCCTCCACTTT. Translated: CATSRATEGSPLHF. This rearrangement joins TRBV15 to TRBJ1-6, with D unclear. The CDR3 loop spans 14 amino acids. Germline V lookup: CDR1 LNHNV, CDR2 YYDKDF (reference sequence). With 1 base removed from V and 10 bases from J, the gap between germline ends came to 11 bases.

The chain links TRBV27 to TRBJ2-3; D not resolved. V lost 6 bases and J 2 bases, leaving 12 bases between the germline ends. CDR3 length: 14 amino acids. Germline V lookup: CDR1 MNHEY, CDR2 SMNVEV (reference sequence). The CDR3 loop reads CASSSRTITDTQYF. The DNA of the CDR3 is TGTGCCAGCAGCAGCCGTACCATCACAGATACGCAGTATTTT.

The chain combines TRBV5-1 with TRBJ1-2, with D perhaps TRBD1 (5 bases). The CDR3 extends over 15 amino acids. Trimming took off 0 bases at V and 6 bases at J, with 15 bases between the two ends. CDR1 is SGHRS and CDR2 is YFSETQ in the germline V gene. CDR3 residues: CASSLAEGPGDGYTF. The CDR3 region has the DNA TGCGCCAGCAGCTTGGCGGAGGGACCGGGCGATGGCTACACCTTC.

The chain uses TRBV5-4 and TRBJ2-7, with a tentative D call TRBD1 (6 bases). The CDR3 consists of 16 residues. Deletions cut 0 bases from V and 9 bases from J, with 22 bases between. CDR1 and CDR2 (germline): SGHNT, YYREEE (reference sequence). DNA of the CDR3: TGTGCCAGCAGCTTGGCCGCCGGGACAACTGGAGTGGGGCAGTACTTC. Its protein is CASSLAAGTTGVGQYF.

This clone was seen a single time. The J gene is TRBJ2-7, the V gene TRBV10-3; TRBD2 agrees at 8 bases. CDR3 length equals 15 residues. The V gene end was trimmed by 4 bases and the J gene end by 3 bases; junction bases not matched to a gene: 8. Germline CDR1 is ENHRY and CDR2 is SYGVKD. CDR3 in amino acids: CAISGAISGNYEQYF. The DNA of the CDR3 is TGTGCCATCAGTGGAGCGATTAGCGGGAACTACGAGCAGTACTTC.

Only one count was recorded for this clone. The chain employs TRBV10-3 and TRBJ2-7; D is unresolved. The CDR3 contains 13 residues. Looked up from germline, CDR1 is ENHRY and CDR2 is SYGVKD. V lost 5 bases and J lost 5, with 13 bases in between. In nucleotides, the CDR3 is TGTGCCATCAGTAATCTAGGGTCGGACGAGCAGTACTTC. It yields the protein CAISNLGSDEQYF.

The chain links TRBV20-1 to TRBJ2-1; D not certain. The germline CDR1 and CDR2 sequences are DFQATT and SNEGSKA (reference sequence). Trimming stripped 5 bases from V and 8 bases from J, with 7 bases between. CDR3 length: 10 amino acids. CDR3 coding DNA: TGCAGTGCTCGGAGTGATGAGCAGTTCTTC. Translation gives CSARSDEQFF.

The rearrangement joins TRBV25-1 to TRBJ2-3, with TRBD2 matching 11 bases. With V trimmed by 1 base and J by 0 bases, 0 bases remained unmatched. CDR1 and CDR2 (germline): MGHDK, SYGVNS. The CDR3 runs 16 residues. The CDR3 nucleotides are TGTGCCAGCAGTGAATTAGCGGGAGGGAGCACAGATACGCAGTATTTT. Translating gives CASSELAGGSTDTQYF.

This chain uses TRBV7-9 with TRBJ1-2; no definite D call. The CDR3 totals 14 residues. V dropped 1 base and J dropped 4 bases, with 10 bases sitting between them. Germline values: CDR1 SEHNR, CDR2 FQNEAQ (reference sequence). CDR3 nucleotides: TGTGCCAGCAGCTTAGATCGGGGAATCTATGGCTACACCTTC. It translates to CASSLDRGIYGYTF.

The rearrangement links TRBV11-1 to TRBJ2-5; D may be TRBD1 (6 bases). CDR1 and CDR2 from the germline V gene are SGHAT and FQDESV (reference sequence). V lost 5 bases, J lost 2 bases, and 12 bases lay in between. This CDR3 contains 14 residues. The CDR3 sequence: CASSPPTGQETQYF. The CDR3 DNA reads as TGTGCCAGCAGCCCCCCAACAGGGCAAGAGACCCAGTACTTC.

This chain uses TRBV4-2 with TRBJ2-3; D remains ambiguous. The germline CDR1 and CDR2 sequences are LGHNA and YNFKEQ. The CDR3 has 16 amino acids. Trimming shortened V by 1 base and J by 2 bases, and 13 bases separated the two germline ends. The CDR3 spells CASSQGILDLTDTQYF. The CDR3 DNA reads as TGTGCCAGCAGCCAAGGTATATTAGACCTCACAGATACGCAGTATTTT.

Of note for this clone: The same CDR3 arises from other DNA sequences in this sample as well. The V and J genes are TRBV29-1 and TRBJ2-3; D might be TRBD1 or TRBD2, each matching 5 bases. This CDR3 spans 12 amino acids. Trimming shortened V by 3 bases and J by 6 bases, and 10 bases separated the two germline ends. Germline CDR1 and CDR2: SQVTM and ANQGSEA. The CDR3 sequence is CSVERGSDTQYF. For the CDR3, the DNA is TGCAGCGTTGAGAGGGGCAGCGATACGCAGTATTTT.

The rearrangement uses TRBV7-8 and TRBJ1-1, with D perhaps TRBD1 (6 bases). CDR3 length: 13 amino acids. Per the germline V gene, CDR1 is SGHVS and CDR2 is FQNEAQ. The V and J ends lost 5 bases and 7 bases respectively, with 14 bases between them. CDR3 amino acids: CASSPIRQVEAFF. In DNA form, the CDR3 reads TGTGCCAGCAGCCCGATACGACAGGTTGAAGCTTTCTTT.

To note about this clone: In the same sample, other DNA sequences code for this CDR3. CDR3 loop: CASRGQGTDTQYF. In DNA form, the CDR3 reads TGTGCCAGTAGAGGACAGGGGACAGATACGCAGTATTTT. The V gene is TRBV19, the J gene TRBJ2-3, with 9 bases matching TRBD1. Germline loops: CDR1 LNHDA, CDR2 SQIVND (reference sequence). V dropped 6 bases and J dropped 3; count of bases not matched to a gene: 1. This CDR3 is 13 amino acids long.

CDR3 coding DNA: TGTGCCAGCAGGGAATCCCCGTTACTAGCGGGGGGAGGGAGCGGGGAGCTGTTTTTT. This sequence encodes CASRESPLLAGGGSGELFF. The V gene is TRBV2, the J gene TRBJ2-2, with 12 bases that match TRBD2. The CDR3 is 19 amino acids. Germline CDR1 is SNHLY and CDR2 is FYNNEI. V trimming: 6 bases; J trimming: 7 bases; junction bases outside the gene matches: 18.

The genes are TRBV2 and TRBJ1-2; 7 nucleotides agree with TRBD1. The V and J ends lost 10 bases and 8 bases, in that order; junction bases with no gene match: 10. The CDR3 extends over 12 amino acids. Germline V CDR1 and CDR2: SNHLY, FYNNEI. CDR3 region: CANDRASKGYTF. CDR3 coding DNA: TGTGCCAATGACAGGGCCTCTAAGGGCTACACCTTC.

The chain links TRBV5-4 to TRBJ2-7, with TRBD1 matching over 9 bases. Germline CDR1 reads SGHNT; CDR2 reads YYREEE (reference sequence). J gave up 2 bases and V 1 base, and 4 bases lay outside the gene matches. The length of the CDR3 is 15 residues. As DNA, the CDR3 is TGTGCCAGCAGCTTGACGGGACAGGGTACCTACGAGCAGTACTTC. This gives the protein CASSLTGQGTYEQYF.

This chain links TRBV10-3 with TRBJ2-4, with 9 bases fitting TRBD1. Trimming at V came to 2 bases and at J to 1 base, leaving 6 bases not matched to a gene. The length of the CDR3 is 17 residues. Germline V gene lookup returns CDR1 ENHRY and CDR2 SYGVKD. The CDR3 sequence: CAISEASGQGAKNIQYF. Here the CDR3 DNA reads TGTGCCATCAGTGAGGCCAGTGGACAGGGGGCCAAAAACATTCAGTACTTC.

The J gene is TRBJ2-1, the V gene TRBV11-2, with D perhaps TRBD1 (5 bases). Between the trimmed V and J ends, which lost 7 bases and 11 bases, there was a span of 12 bases. Germline CDR1 is SGHAT and CDR2 is FQNNGV. This CDR3 has 11 residues. The CDR3 loop is CASIYRSQQFF. CDR3 nucleotides: TGTGCCAGCATCTACAGGTCCCAGCAGTTCTTC.

V is TRBV2 and J is TRBJ2-7; 11 bases line up with TRBD2. Germline CDR1 and CDR2: SNHLY and FYNNEI. J gave up 0 bases and V 3 bases, and 7 bases lay outside the gene matches. The CDR3 covers 17 residues. CDR3 sequence reads: CASSDLGTSGSSYEQYF. Written as DNA, the CDR3 is TGTGCCAGCAGTGACTTGGGGACTAGCGGTAGCTCCTACGAGCAGTACTTC.

The CDR3, as DNA: TGTGCCAGCAGTTACGAGGGATCGGACAGGGGAGCTTTCTTT. Translated, it gives CASSYEGSDRGAFF. The chain has TRBV6-5 and TRBJ1-1, with 9 nucleotides matching TRBD1. Germline trimming cut 2 bases from V and 10 bases from J; bases unmatched to any gene: 8. Germline assignment: CDR1 MNHEY and CDR2 SVGAGI. The CDR3 length is 14 residues.

CDR3 residues: CASGLRLRSNQPQHF. As DNA, the CDR3 is TGTGCTAGTGGTTTGAGACTCAGAAGCAATCAGCCCCAGCATTTT. This chain joins TRBV12-5 and TRBJ1-5; D not certain. V was shortened by 2 bases and J by 1 base, with 9 bases between the two germline ends. Germline values: CDR1 LGHNT, CDR2 FRNRAP. The CDR3 totals 15 residues.

This clone was counted a single time. V gene TRBV2 combines with J gene TRBJ1-2; the match to TRBD1 covers 9 bases. This CDR3 contains 13 residues. Trimming at V came to 5 bases and at J to 7 bases, leaving 5 bases not matched to a gene. Germline CDR1 SNHLY, CDR2 FYNNEI. The CDR3 reads CASSPSTGGGYTF. CDR3 DNA: TGTGCCAGCAGTCCCTCGACAGGGGGTGGCTACACCTTC.

This chain uses TRBV7-8 with TRBJ2-1, with TRBD2 identical over 7 bases. CDR1 is SGHVS and CDR2 is FQNEAQ in the germline V gene. The CDR3 extends over 15 amino acids. Losses at the gene ends were 5 bases for V and 6 bases for J; bases not matched to a gene: 10. CDR3 sequence reads: CASSPTGEGGNEQFF. The CDR3, as DNA: TGTGCCAGCAGCCCCACCGGGGAGGGCGGCAATGAGCAGTTCTTC.

The V call is TRBV9, the J call TRBJ1-1; no firm D call. In germline, CDR1 is SGDLS, CDR2 YYNGEE. With 2 bases removed from V and 1 base from J, the gap between germline ends came to 6 bases. This CDR3 has 13 amino acids. CDR3 region: CASSVSGNTEAFF. The CDR3 nucleotides read TGTGCCAGCAGCGTGTCGGGGAACACTGAAGCTTTCTTT.

The chain carries TRBV29-1 and TRBJ2-7; TRBD2 is a possible D gene (5 bases). The ends were cut back, 2 bases at V and 0 bases at J, with 5 bases in the middle. The V gene's germline CDR1 is SQVTM and CDR2 ANQGSEA. This CDR3 comprises 12 residues. The CDR3 nucleotides read TGCAGCGTTGAACGGGACTCCTACGAGCAGTACTTC. This gives the protein CSVERDSYEQYF.

The V and J genes are TRBV4-3 and TRBJ1-4; possibly TRBD1 for D (5 bases). Germline lookup yields CDR1 LGHNA and CDR2 YSLEER. The CDR3 loop spans 16 amino acids. V lost 2 bases and J lost 8, with 18 bases in between. The DNA for the CDR3 is TGCGCCAGCAGCCAATTAGAAGGGACCTGGGGGGAAAAACTGTTTTTT. Amino acids: CASSQLEGTWGEKLFF.

V and J are TRBV11-2 and TRBJ2-3, with 7 bases that match TRBD2. J lost 6 bases, V lost 5 bases, and 5 bases had no gene match. The germline V gene encodes CDR1 SGHAT and CDR2 FQNNGV. The CDR3 is 13 amino acids. The CDR3 loop reads CASSQRRGDTQYF. The CDR3, as DNA: TGTGCCAGCAGCCAAAGGCGGGGGGATACGCAGTATTTT.